Reported below is one T cell receptor beta chain. Seattle's cohort entered during active infection and was followed longitudinally. Trimming removed 1 base at V and 8 bases at J, with 8 bases between. The length of the CDR3 is 12 residues. Germline CDR1 is SEHNR and CDR2 is FQNEAQ (reference sequence). The data are from a study of blood T cell repertoires in COVID-19. For the study at large: Sites in the United States, Italy and Spain provided acute and convalescent COVID-19 samples. PBMCs, B-cell-depleted T cells, or T cells were the source of the cDNA or gDNA that made up the material.

Authors' processing steps: Reference gene primers were amplified, and this amplification served to estimate nucleated cell counts. Libraries were prepared by immunoSEQ multiplex PCR; TCRdb keeps only in-frame clonotypes and omits some of them. V and J calls and clone size are copied from that table; D and trimming were computed from the DNA. Here the sample spans more than 200,000 clones, roughly 86% being singletons. Sequenced material: peripheral blood. The TCR originated in a woman in her fifties or sixties with COVID-19, enrolled during active disease. The chain joins TRBV7-9 to TRBJ1-2; D not certain. CDR3: CASSLGSGGYTF. The CDR3 bases are TGTGCCAGCAGCTTAGGGTCCGGGGGCTACACCTTC.